This T cell receptor beta chain was sequenced during a study of OX40 agonist ivuxolimab in advanced cancers. Study-level information: Patients received ivuxolimab, an agonistic anti-OX40 (CD134) antibody. With a range of roughly 20 to 90, age averaged 60 years, and approximately 83% were male.

On this clone itself: Its antigen remains unknown.

The germline V gene has CDR1 KGHSH and CDR2 LQKENI. The CDR3 loop spans 15 amino acids. The ends were cut back, 3 bases at V and 8 bases at J, with 19 bases in the middle. Method: immunoSEQ multiplex PCR; TCRdb's copy keeps in-frame clones and lacks some. The sample consists of about 76,000 clones, nearly 85% of them appearing once. Findings and limits, study-wide: CD8+ T cells were the subset that, on average, had more expanded clones than CD4+. CD4+ and CD8+ T cells in blood underwent clonal expansion by week 6 at 0.1 to 3.0 mg/kg.

The sample here was CD4+ or CD8+ T cells sorted from blood, taken in a trial of the OX40 agonist ivuxolimab. The TCR sequence derives from an adult with an advanced solid tumor such as melanoma, head and neck, liver or kidney cancer. V gene TRBV18 combines with J gene TRBJ1-2, with a tentative D call TRBD1 (5 bases). CDR3 loop: CASSPPGTVGLGYTF. CDR3 coding DNA: TGTGCCAGCTCACCGCCAGGGACCGTAGGTCTGGGCTACACCTTC.